Sequencing of this TCR beta chain was carried out in a study of Ad26.COV2.S vaccination and SARS-CoV-2 variants. Study as a whole: In the study, Ad26.COV2.S was injected intramuscularly once, or twice 56 days apart. Study-wide findings and caveats: It was vaccine recipients, not placebo recipients, who had the higher spike-specific TCR breadth.

Points on this clone: Its antigen is undetermined.

Sequencing used immunoSEQ multiplex PCR; TCRdb keeps in-frame clones, though not all of them. In the table there are some 340,000 clones, around four fifths of which are singletons. Specified treatment: around 19 received Ad26.COV2.S at low or high dose, single or two shots; 5 received placebo; per-sample allocation not given. Sampling occurred on day 63 after the first vaccine or placebo injection. This person who donated was an adult of 18-55 years in Boston. An Ad26 vector expressing Wuhan-strain SARS-CoV-2 spike served as the vaccine. The input for sequencing was peripheral blood, taken in a trial of Ad26.COV2.S vaccine versus placebo. The sequence came from a person aged 18-65 years who received the Ad26.COV2.S COVID-19 vaccine or a placebo.

CDR3 in amino acids: CASSLLTHYGYTF. The CDR3 DNA is TGTGCCAGCAGCTTACTGACGCACTATGGCTACACCTTC. The chain combines TRBV7-8 with TRBJ1-2; no firm D call. The CDR3 contains 13 residues. Per germline, CDR1 SGHVS and CDR2 FQNEAQ. Deletions cut 2 bases from V and 3 bases from J, with 7 bases between.